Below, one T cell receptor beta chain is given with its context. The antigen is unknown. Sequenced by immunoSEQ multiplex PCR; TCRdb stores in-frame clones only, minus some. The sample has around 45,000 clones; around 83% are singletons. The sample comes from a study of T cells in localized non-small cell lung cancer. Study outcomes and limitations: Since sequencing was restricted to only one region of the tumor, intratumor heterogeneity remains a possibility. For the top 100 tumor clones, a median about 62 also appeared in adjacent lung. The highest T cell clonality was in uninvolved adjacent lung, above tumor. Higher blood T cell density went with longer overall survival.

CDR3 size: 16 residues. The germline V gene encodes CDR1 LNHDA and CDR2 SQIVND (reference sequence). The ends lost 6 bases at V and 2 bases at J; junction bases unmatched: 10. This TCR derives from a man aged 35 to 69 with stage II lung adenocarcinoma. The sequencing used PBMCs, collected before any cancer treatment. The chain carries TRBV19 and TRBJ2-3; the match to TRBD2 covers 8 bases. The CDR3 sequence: CASSPTSGLLTDTQYF. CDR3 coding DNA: TGTGCCAGTAGCCCAACTAGCGGTCTTCTCACAGATACGCAGTATTTT. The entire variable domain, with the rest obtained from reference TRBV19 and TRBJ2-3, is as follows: DGGITQSPKYLFRKEGQNVTLSCEQNLNHDAMYWYRQDPGQGLRLIYYSQIVNDFQKGDIAEGYSVSREKKESFPLTVTSAQKNPTAFYLCASSPTSGLLTDTQYFGPGTRLTVL.